This record looks at one T cell receptor (beta chain) sequence and its context. The antigen remains undetermined. Whether given at about 4 or about 12 weeks, second doses were pooled. The CDR3 length is 18 residues. CDR1 and CDR2 (germline): SNHLY, FYNNEI. V lost 2 bases, J lost 5 bases, and 16 bases stayed unmatched. The data stem from a study of T cell responses to AZD1222 COVID-19 vaccine. The study, taken as a whole, reports: Donors were largely white British and mainly female; clonal diversity was possibly underestimated.

TCRdb's copy holds only in-frame clones and misses some; the assay was immunoSEQ multiplex PCR. The sample has some 110,000 clones, about 86% seen once; the top ten hold 15% to 20%. The sample was peripheral blood, taken 28 days after the second AZD1222 dose. This sequence was found in an adult who received the AZD1222 COVID-19 vaccine. This chain joins TRBV2 and TRBJ1-1; the match to TRBD1 covers 8 bases. The CDR3 protein is CASSETFGRRGRWTEAFF. The DNA for the CDR3 is TGTGCCAGCAGTGAAACATTTGGGCGCAGGGGGCGATGGACTGAAGCTTTCTTT. The full variable domain, with the rest looked up from reference TRBV2 and TRBJ1-1, is EPEVTQTPSHQVTQMGQEVILRCVPISNHLYFYWYRQILGQKVEFLVSFYNNEISEKSEIFDDQFSVERPDGSNFTLKIRSTKLEDSAMYFCASSETFGRRGRWTEAFFGQGTRLTVV.